These 31 T cell receptor beta chains were sequenced from one sample in a study of immune heterogeneity within non-small cell lung tumors. Multiplex PCR with 32 V and 13 J primers amplified TCR beta CDR3. TCRdb ran MiXCR on the multiplex PCR reads and lists one entry per CDR3 protein. The sample contains approximately 20,000 distinct CDR3 sequences, 25% to 30% of which appear only once. The template for each sample was around 540 ng of genomic DNA, which had been extracted from bulk tumor tissue. Biopsies that were spaced far apart were taken, several per primary tumor, during surgery. Those enrolled were patients newly diagnosed with untreated non-small cell lung cancer and undergoing curative surgery. The sequencing sample was made of lung tumor tissue. These TCRs come from a man aged 35 to 55 with non-small cell lung cancer.

Concerning this clonotype: A much larger clone differs from this one at a single base, so this may be a read error. The chain links TRBV11-2 to TRBJ2-3; D unresolved. The germline V gene has CDR1 SGHAT and CDR2 FQNNGV. CDR3 length equals 12 residues. The DNA for the CDR3 is TGTGCCAGCAGCTTAGATCTTGATATGCAGTATTTT. Its protein is CASSLDLDMQYF.

This clonotype was detected many times. The chain uses TRBV5-1 and TRBJ2-7; TRBD1 aligns across 10 bases. This CDR3 has 14 residues. The germline CDR1 and CDR2 sequences are SGHRS and YFSETQ. V gave up 1 base and J gave up 7 bases; unmatched junction bases: 5. The CDR3 sequence: CASSLPGQGYEQYF. The CDR3 DNA is TGCGCCAGCAGCTTGCCGGGACAGGGGTATGAGCAGTACTTC.

Concerning this clonotype: This may stem from a read error, because a much larger clone lies one nucleotide away. The rearrangement joins TRBV7-9 to TRBJ2-7; 7 bases are a match to TRBD2. V shed 1 base and J 2 bases; nucleotides not matched to a gene: 5. There are 15 residues in the CDR3. CDR1 and CDR2 (germline): SEHNR, FQNEAQ (reference sequence). CDR3 loop: CASSLVGGSTYEQYF. CDR3 bases: TGTGCCAGCAGCTTAGTGGGCGGGAGTACCTACGAGCAGTACTTC.

Concerning this clonotype: This may be a read error: a much more frequent sequence differs by one nucleotide. This chain links TRBV24-1 with TRBJ1-5; TRBD1 might be the D (5 bases). CDR1 is KGHDR, CDR2 SFDVKD, per germline. This CDR3 is 15 amino acids long. Here the CDR3 DNA reads TGTGCCAACAGTGATGGCAGGGATAGCAATCAGCCCCAGCATTTT. Translating gives CANSDGRDSNQPQHF.

As regards this clonotype: The junction and the germline gene differ at one end; a read error may be behind it. V gene TRBV28 combines with J gene TRBJ1-2, with TRBD1 as a possible D gene (6 bases). The CDR3 spans 15 residues. The germline CDR1 and CDR2 sequences are MDHEN and SYDVKM. Here the CDR3 reads CASILHRGGGWGYTF. The CDR3, as DNA: TGTGCCAGCATTTTACACCGCGGGGGGGGCTGGGGCTACACCTTC.

This clonotype was picked up a small number of times. The rearrangement joins TRBV11-3 to TRBJ1-3, with D perhaps TRBD1 (5 bases). Trimming removed 6 bases from V and 5 bases from J, with 14 bases in between. Germline V gene lookup returns CDR1 SGHNT and CDR2 YENEEA. The CDR3 has 14 amino acids. CDR3 in DNA: TGTGCCAGCAGATCCGGGACGTCAAGAAACACCATATATTTT. This encodes CASRSGTSRNTIYF.

This clonotype was picked up many times. This chain uses TRBV20-1 with TRBJ2-5, with D tentatively TRBD1 or TRBD2 (7 bases each). The V gene's germline CDR1 is DFQATT and CDR2 SNEGSKA (reference sequence). The CDR3 consists of 14 residues. Trimming left V 6 bases short and J 5 bases short, with 19 bases between. CDR3 in DNA: TGCAGTGCGCGACAGGGCCTGGGGGGGGAGACCCAGTACTTC. Amino acid sequence: CSARQGLGGETQYF.

This chain connects TRBV6-1 to TRBJ1-1, with TRBD1 as a possible D gene (5 bases). CDR1 and CDR2 (germline): MNHNS, SASEGT. V was trimmed by 8 bases and J by 1 base, leaving 11 bases between them. CDR3 size: 13 residues. CDR3 protein: CASPGTPNTEAFF. In nucleotides, the CDR3 is TGTGCCAGCCCCGGGACGCCGAACACTGAAGCTTTCTTT.

The sample holds many counts of this clonotype. The chain has TRBV30 and TRBJ1-6, with a possible D match to TRBD1 (6 bases). The CDR3 sequence is 16 residues long. Germline assignment: CDR1 GTSNPN and CDR2 SVGIG (reference sequence). V was clipped by 8 bases and J by 7 bases, with 24 bases between them. CDR3 sequence: CALDVLQGRGNSPLHF. The CDR3 region has the DNA TGTGCCCTGGATGTGTTACAGGGAAGGGGCAATTCACCCCTCCACTTT.

The chain employs TRBV4-2 and TRBJ2-7, with 7 bases fitting TRBD2. The junction had 6 bases not matched to a gene; V was cut back by 5 bases and J by 2 bases. There are 14 residues in the CDR3. Germline V lookup: CDR1 LGHNA, CDR2 YNFKEQ. CDR3 in DNA: TGTGCCAGCAGCGGTGGAGCGGGGCCCTACGAGCAGTACTTC. This sequence encodes CASSGGAGPYEQYF.

The chain uses TRBV6-2 or TRBV6-3 and TRBJ2-3; D uncertain. Germline values: CDR1 MNHEY, CDR2 SVGEGT. The CDR3 has 14 amino acids. The V end was cut by 10 bases, the J end by 1 base, with 15 bases between. This chain's CDR3 is CATGDRAGTDTQYF. CDR3 DNA: TGTGCCACAGGAGATAGGGCTGGCACAGATACGCAGTATTTT.

This clonotype has only a few counts. The chain links TRBV4-1 to TRBJ1-1, with D perhaps matching TRBD1 (6 bases). CDR3 size: 15 residues. Trimming pared 2 bases from V and 1 base from J, leaving 11 bases between. Germline V lookup: CDR1 MGHRA, CDR2 YSYEKL. The CDR3 nucleotides read TGCGCCAGCAGCCAACTGGGGGGCAGGAACACTGAAGCTTTCTTT. Protein product: CASSQLGGRNTEAFF.

At least ten counts were recorded for this clonotype. This chain joins TRBV12-3 or TRBV12-4 and TRBJ1-6, with D perhaps matching TRBD1 (6 bases). The ends were cut back, 6 bases at V and 14 bases at J, with 14 bases in the middle. The CDR3 length is 12 residues. CDR3 coding DNA: TGTGCCAGCAGGGACAGTCTCCAGGCCCTCCACTTT. This gives the protein CASRDSLQALHF.

This sequence joins TRBV27 and TRBJ2-2; 12 bases agree with TRBD2. Germline V gene lookup returns CDR1 MNHEY and CDR2 SMNVEV (reference sequence). With V trimmed by 11 bases and J by 5 bases, 12 bases remained unmatched. This CDR3 is built from 16 residues. The CDR3 region is CAQCPSGRADTGELFF. The CDR3 DNA sequence: TGTGCCCAGTGCCCTAGCGGGAGGGCCGATACCGGGGAGCTGTTTTTT.

There are many counts of this clonotype. V usage is TRBV20-1 and J usage is TRBJ2-2; 10 bases align to TRBD2. The CDR3 totals 15 residues. Trimming cost V 3 bases and J 6 bases; bases outside gene matches: 7. The germline gives CDR1 DFQATT, CDR2 SNEGSKA (reference sequence). CDR3 residues: CSARRLAGEAGELFF. CDR3 sequence (DNA): TGCAGTGCTAGGAGGCTAGCGGGAGAGGCCGGGGAGCTGTTTTTT.

About this clonotype: Given a much more abundant clone one base away, this may be a read error. The chain joins TRBV15 to TRBJ1-4; D remains unclear. V lost 3 bases and J lost 4, with 15 bases in between. The germline V gene has CDR1 LNHNV and CDR2 YYDKDF (reference sequence). This CDR3 has 16 amino acids. The CDR3 DNA follows: TGTGCCACCAGCAGGGGTAAAGCGGGATATAATGAAAAACTGTTTTTT. Encoded protein: CATSRGKAGYNEKLFF.

This clonotype has a count of ten or more. This rearrangement joins TRBV20-1 to TRBJ2-2; TRBD2 is a possible D gene (7 bases). Trimming left V 6 bases short and J 3 bases short, with 17 bases between. Looked up from germline, CDR1 is DFQATT and CDR2 is SNEGSKA (reference sequence). The CDR3 totals 15 residues. The CDR3 region is CSAPVGGLDTGELFF. The CDR3 coding sequence is TGCAGTGCCCCAGTGGGGGGGCTCGACACCGGGGAGCTGTTTTTT.

Many counts were recorded for this clonotype. The chain joins TRBV7-8 to TRBJ2-7; TRBD1 matches at 7 bases. Germline V lookup: CDR1 SGHVS, CDR2 FQNEAQ. With V trimmed by 5 bases and J by 2 bases, 9 bases remained unmatched. CDR3 length: 15 residues. The CDR3 nucleotides read TGTGCCAGCAGCAACGACAGGGAGAATACCTACGAGCAGTACTTC. This translates into CASSNDRENTYEQYF.

In its sample, this clonotype was seen many times. V gene TRBV18 combines with J gene TRBJ1-1; D gene uncertain. Trimming took off 1 base at V and 3 bases at J, with 9 bases between the two ends. Looked up from germline, CDR1 is KGHSH and CDR2 is LQKENI. This CDR3 region has 14 residues. CDR3 nucleotide sequence: TGTGCCAGCTCACCACAGCCCCAAGACACTGAAGCTTTCTTT. The encoded protein is CASSPQPQDTEAFF.

This chain links TRBV6-6 with TRBJ2-2; D might be TRBD1 (5 bases). Trimming took 4 bases from V and 4 from J, leaving 10 bases between them. Germline V lookup: CDR1 MNHNY, CDR2 SVGAGI (reference sequence). This CDR3 is 14 amino acids long. The DNA for the CDR3 is TGTGCCAGCAGTTCCAGGGTCGGCACCGGGGAGCTGTTTTTT. It specifies CASSSRVGTGELFF.

This clonotype showed up just a few times. The rearrangement links TRBV7-8 to TRBJ2-2, with 10 bases fitting TRBD2. V lost 9 bases and J lost 4; bases outside the gene matches: 11. The CDR3 is 16 residues long. Germline CDR1 and CDR2: SGHVS and FQNEAQ. CDR3 sequence (DNA): TGTGCCAGTACTTCCTATTTAGCGGGAGGCACCGGGGAGCTGTTTTTT. This translates into CASTSYLAGGTGELFF.

The rearrangement uses TRBV6-1 and TRBJ2-3; D might be TRBD2 (6 bases). Germline V gene sequence: CDR1 MNHNS, CDR2 SASEGT. CDR3 length: 15 amino acids. The V and J ends lost 8 bases and 3 bases respectively, with 18 bases between them. In DNA, the CDR3 is TGTGCCAGCCGACTAGGAGTCGGGTGGACAGATACGCAGTATTTT. Protein sequence: CASRLGVGWTDTQYF.

In regard to this clonotype: Possible read error: a much larger clone is one base away. The genes are TRBV27 and TRBJ1-6; TRBD1 is a possible D gene (5 bases). Looked up from germline, CDR1 is MNHEY and CDR2 is SMNVEV (reference sequence). This CDR3 region has 17 residues. CDR3 DNA sequence: TGTGCCAGCAGCCCGTTCGGGGGTACGGCGGATAATTCACACCTCCACTTT. Its protein product is CASSPFGGTADNSHLHF.

The gene calls are TRBV20-1 and TRBJ1-3; tentatively, D is TRBD1 (6 bases). Looked up from germline, CDR1 is DFQATT and CDR2 is SNEGSKA (reference sequence). The CDR3 length is 13 residues. V lost 6 bases, J lost 1 base, and 10 bases lay in between. The CDR3 region has the DNA TGCAGTGCGGACAGCGGTTCTGGAAACACCATATATTTT. It yields the protein CSADSGSGNTIYF.

The chain joins TRBV7-9 to TRBJ2-7, with no clear D. The germline CDR1 and CDR2 sequences are SEHNR and FQNEAQ (reference sequence). The CDR3 consists of 12 residues. The V gene lost 5 bases and the J gene lost 5 bases, with 10 bases spanning the gap. The CDR3 sequence: CASSRTTDEQYF. The CDR3 nucleotides are TGTGCCAGCAGCCGAACGACGGACGAGCAGTACTTC.

By frequency in the sample, this clonotype is medium-sized. The chain recombines TRBV4-3 with TRBJ1-2; no reliable D call. Deletions cut 0 bases from V and 4 bases from J, with 9 bases between. The CDR3 is made up of 14 amino acids. CDR1 is LGHNA and CDR2 is YSLEER in the germline V gene. CDR3 residues: CASSQDQDGYGYTF. The CDR3 nucleotides read TGCGCCAGCAGCCAAGATCAGGACGGCTATGGCTACACCTTC.

This clonotype occurred once. This chain uses TRBV13 with TRBJ1-1; 10 nucleotides agree with TRBD1. Looked up from germline, CDR1 is PRHDT and CDR2 is FYEKMQ (reference sequence). The ends lost 8 bases at V and 4 bases at J; junction bases unmatched: 7. The CDR3 totals 14 residues. CDR3 nucleotides: TGTGCCAGCTTAACCGGGACAGGGGCCACTGAAGCTTTCTTT. Encoded protein: CASLTGTGATEAFF. Variable domain in full (rest from reference TRBV13 and TRBJ1-1): AAGVIQSPRHLIKEKRETATLKCYPIPRHDTVYWYQQGPGQDPQFLISFYEKMQSDKGSIPDRFSAQQFSDYHSELNMSSLELGDSALYFCASLTGTGATEAFFGQGTRLTVV.

This clonotype was observed at least ten times. The CDR3 region is CASSYKSEAFF. In DNA, the CDR3 is TGTGCCAGCAGCTACAAGTCAGAAGCTTTCTTT. The V gene is TRBV7-9, the J gene TRBJ1-1; D is uncertain. The CDR3 extends over 11 amino acids. Trimming pared 4 bases from V and 8 bases from J, leaving 8 bases between. The V gene's germline CDR1 is SEHNR and CDR2 FQNEAQ (reference sequence).

This clonotype was seen at least ten times. This rearrangement joins TRBV20-1 to TRBJ2-7, with 9 bases aligning to TRBD1. Germline V CDR1 and CDR2: DFQATT, SNEGSKA (reference sequence). V lost 1 base, J lost 0 bases, and 7 bases stayed unmatched. The CDR3 extends over 16 amino acids. The CDR3, as DNA: TGCAGTGCTAGAGCTCCGGGACAGGGACCCTCCTACGAGCAGTACTTC. It encodes CSARAPGQGPSYEQYF.

This clonotype was recorded many times. The chain has TRBV2 and TRBJ1-1; 9 positions match TRBD1. The CDR3 has 12 residues. After removal of 6 bases from V and 10 bases from J, the junction contained 6 bases not matched to a gene. Per the germline V gene, CDR1 is SNHLY and CDR2 is FYNNEI. CDR3 amino acids: CASRWEQGAAFF. In nucleotides, the CDR3 is TGTGCCAGCAGGTGGGAACAGGGGGCAGCTTTCTTT.

This rearrangement joins TRBV7-9 to TRBJ2-7; 8 bases fit TRBD2. V was clipped by 0 bases and J by 3 bases; unmatched bases: 1. This CDR3 comprises 14 residues. Germline loops: CDR1 SEHNR, CDR2 FQNEAQ (reference sequence). CDR3 nucleotides: TGTGCCAGCAGCTTAGCGGCGGGAGGCTACGAGCAGTACTTC. Translation: CASSLAAGGYEQYF. The complete variable domain, with remaining parts taken from reference TRBV7-9 and TRBJ2-7, reads DTGVSQNPRHKITKRGQNVTFRCDPISEHNRLYWYRQTLGQGPEFLTYFQNEAQLEKSRLLSDRFSAERPKGSFSTLEIQRTEQGDSAMYLCASSLAAGGYEQYFGPGTRLTVT.